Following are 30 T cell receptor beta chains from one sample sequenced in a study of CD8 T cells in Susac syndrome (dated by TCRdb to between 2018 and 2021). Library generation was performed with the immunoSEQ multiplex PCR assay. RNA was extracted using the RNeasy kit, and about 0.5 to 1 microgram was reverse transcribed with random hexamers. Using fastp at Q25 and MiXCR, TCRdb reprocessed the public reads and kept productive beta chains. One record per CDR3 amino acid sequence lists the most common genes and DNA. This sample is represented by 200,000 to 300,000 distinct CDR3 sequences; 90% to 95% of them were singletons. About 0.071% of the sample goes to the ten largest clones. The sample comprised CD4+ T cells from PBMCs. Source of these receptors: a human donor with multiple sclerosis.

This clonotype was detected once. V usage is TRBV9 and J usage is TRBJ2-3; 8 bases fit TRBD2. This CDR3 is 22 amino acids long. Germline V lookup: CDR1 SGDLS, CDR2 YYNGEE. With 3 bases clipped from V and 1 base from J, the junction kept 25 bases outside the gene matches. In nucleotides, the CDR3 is TGTGCCAGCAGCGCCCTCGGGAGGGGCGGGAAGGCCCAGCTGGTAGGCACAGATACGCAGTATTTT. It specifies CASSALGRGGKAQLVGTDTQYF.

The CDR3 sequence is CASSSWGGASGQETQYF. The CDR3 DNA reads TGTGCCAGCAGCTCTTGGGGGGGGGCTAGCGGCCAAGAGACCCAGTACTTC. The V gene is TRBV3-1, the J gene TRBJ2-5; D perhaps matches TRBD2 (7 bases). V lost 5 bases and J 1 base, leaving 20 bases between the germline ends. CDR3 length: 17 residues. Per germline, CDR1 LGHDT and CDR2 YNNKEL (reference sequence).

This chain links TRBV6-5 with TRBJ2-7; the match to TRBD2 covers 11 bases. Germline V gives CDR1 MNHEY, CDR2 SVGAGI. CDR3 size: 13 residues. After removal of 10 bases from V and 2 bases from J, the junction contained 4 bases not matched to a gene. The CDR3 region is CATGTSGTYEQYF. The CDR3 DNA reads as TGTGCCACCGGGACTAGCGGAACCTACGAGCAGTACTTC.

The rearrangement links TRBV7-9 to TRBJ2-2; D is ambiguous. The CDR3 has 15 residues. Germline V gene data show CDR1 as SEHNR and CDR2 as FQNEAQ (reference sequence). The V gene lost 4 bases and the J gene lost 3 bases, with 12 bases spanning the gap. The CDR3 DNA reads TGTGCCAGCAGCTCCTCCGGACGCTACACCGGGGAGCTGTTTTTT. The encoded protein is CASSSSGRYTGELFF. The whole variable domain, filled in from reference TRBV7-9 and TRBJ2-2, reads DTGVSQNPRHKITKRGQNVTFRCDPISEHNRLYWYRQTLGQGPEFLTYFQNEAQLEKSRLLSDRFSAERPKGSFSTLEIQRTEQGDSAMYLCASSSSGRYTGELFFGEGSRLTVL.

This CDR3 is CASSLAGQSNGANVLTF. The CDR3 DNA sequence: TGCGCCAGCAGCTTGGCGGGACAATCTAATGGGGCCAACGTCCTGACTTTC. The rearrangement links TRBV5-1 to TRBJ2-6, with D possibly matching TRBD1 (6 bases). The CDR3 consists of 17 residues. Germline V gene data show CDR1 as SGHRS and CDR2 as YFSETQ. The V and J ends lost 0 bases and 3 bases respectively, with 13 bases between them.

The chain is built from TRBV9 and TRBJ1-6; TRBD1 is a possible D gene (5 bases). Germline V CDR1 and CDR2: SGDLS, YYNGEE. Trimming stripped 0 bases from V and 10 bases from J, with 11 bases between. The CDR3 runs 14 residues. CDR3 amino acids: CASSVDEGASPLHF. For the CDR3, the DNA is TGTGCCAGCAGCGTAGACGAAGGGGCCTCACCCCTCCACTTT.

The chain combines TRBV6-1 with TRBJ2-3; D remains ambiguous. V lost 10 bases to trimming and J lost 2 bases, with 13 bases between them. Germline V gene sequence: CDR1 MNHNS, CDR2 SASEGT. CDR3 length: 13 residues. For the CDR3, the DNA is TGTGCCATCTCACAGCCAGACACAGATACGCAGTATTTT. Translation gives CAISQPDTDTQYF.

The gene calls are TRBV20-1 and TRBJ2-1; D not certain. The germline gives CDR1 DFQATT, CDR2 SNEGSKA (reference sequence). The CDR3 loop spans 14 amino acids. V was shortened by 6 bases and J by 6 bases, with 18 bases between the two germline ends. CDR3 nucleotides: TGCAGTGCCGGAGCGCCCCGTCGGGCCAATGAGCAGTTCTTC. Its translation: CSAGAPRRANEQFF.

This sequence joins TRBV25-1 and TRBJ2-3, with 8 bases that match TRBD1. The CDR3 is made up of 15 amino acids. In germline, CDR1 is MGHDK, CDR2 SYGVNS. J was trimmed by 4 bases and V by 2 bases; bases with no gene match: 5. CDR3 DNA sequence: TGTGCCAGCAGTGAAGGACAGGGAAGGGCAGATACGCAGTATTTT. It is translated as CASSEGQGRADTQYF.

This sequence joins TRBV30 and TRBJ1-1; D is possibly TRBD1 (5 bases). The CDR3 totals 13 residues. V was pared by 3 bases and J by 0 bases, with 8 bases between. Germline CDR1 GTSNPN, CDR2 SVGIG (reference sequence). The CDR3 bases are TGTGCCTGGAGCCGGGACTTGAACACTGAAGCTTTCTTT. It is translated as CAWSRDLNTEAFF.

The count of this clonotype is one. CDR3 bases: TGTGCCAGCAGCTTAAAGGGCTTCCAAGAGACCCAGTACTTC. Translated: CASSLKGFQETQYF. J is TRBJ2-5 and V is TRBV7-9; unclear D gene. The germline V gene encodes CDR1 SEHNR and CDR2 FQNEAQ (reference sequence). The ends were cut back, 2 bases at V and 1 base at J, with 8 bases in the middle. The CDR3 extends over 14 amino acids.

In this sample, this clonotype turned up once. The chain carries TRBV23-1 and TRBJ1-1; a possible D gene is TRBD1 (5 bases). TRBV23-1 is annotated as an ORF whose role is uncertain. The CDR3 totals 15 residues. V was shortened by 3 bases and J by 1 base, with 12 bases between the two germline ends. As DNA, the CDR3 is TGCGCCAGCAGTCAGGACATAGTAAGGAACACTGAAGCTTTCTTT. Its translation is CASSQDIVRNTEAFF.

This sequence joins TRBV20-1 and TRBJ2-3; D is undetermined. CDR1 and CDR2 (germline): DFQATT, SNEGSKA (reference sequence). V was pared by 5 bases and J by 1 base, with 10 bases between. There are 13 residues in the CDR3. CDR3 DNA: TGCAGTGCTTGGAGTGGTGGCACAGATACGCAGTATTTT. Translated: CSAWSGGTDTQYF.

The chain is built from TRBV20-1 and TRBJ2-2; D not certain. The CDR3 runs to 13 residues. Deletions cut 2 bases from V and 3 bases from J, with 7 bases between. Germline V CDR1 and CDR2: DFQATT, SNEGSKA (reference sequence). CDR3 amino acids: CSARPTYTGELFF. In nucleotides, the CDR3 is TGCAGTGCTAGACCTACCTACACCGGGGAGCTGTTTTTT.

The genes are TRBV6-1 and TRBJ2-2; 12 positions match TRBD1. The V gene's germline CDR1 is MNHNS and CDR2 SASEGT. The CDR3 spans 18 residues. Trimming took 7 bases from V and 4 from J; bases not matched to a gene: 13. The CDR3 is CASTRGTGGALGTGELFF. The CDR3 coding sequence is TGTGCCAGCACCAGAGGGACAGGGGGCGCGTTGGGCACCGGGGAGCTGTTTTTT.

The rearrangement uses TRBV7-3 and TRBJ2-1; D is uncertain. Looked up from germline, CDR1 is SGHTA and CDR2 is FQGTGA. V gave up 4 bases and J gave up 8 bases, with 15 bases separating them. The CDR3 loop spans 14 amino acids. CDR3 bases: TGTGCCAGCAGCTCTCGGACCTCTCGGGATGAGCAGTTCTTC. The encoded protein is CASSSRTSRDEQFF.

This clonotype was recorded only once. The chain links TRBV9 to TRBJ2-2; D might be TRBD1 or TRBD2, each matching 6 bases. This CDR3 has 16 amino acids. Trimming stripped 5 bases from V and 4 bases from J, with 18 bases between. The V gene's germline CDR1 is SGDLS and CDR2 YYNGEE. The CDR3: CASRPGPGAVTGELFF. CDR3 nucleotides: TGTGCCAGCAGGCCAGGGCCGGGGGCGGTCACCGGGGAGCTGTTTTTT.

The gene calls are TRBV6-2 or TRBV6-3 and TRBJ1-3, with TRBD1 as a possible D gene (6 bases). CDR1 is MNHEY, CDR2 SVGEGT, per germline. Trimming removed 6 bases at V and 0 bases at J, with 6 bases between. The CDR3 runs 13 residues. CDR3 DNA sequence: TGTGCCAGCAGGGACAGCTCTGGAAACACCATATATTTT. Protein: CASRDSSGNTIYF.

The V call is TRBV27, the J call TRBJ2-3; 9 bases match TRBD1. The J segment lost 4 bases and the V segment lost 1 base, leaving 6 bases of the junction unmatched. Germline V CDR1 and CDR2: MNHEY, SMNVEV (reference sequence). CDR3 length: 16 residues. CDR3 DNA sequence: TGTGCCAGCAGTTTATACCCGGGACAGGGCCCAGATACGCAGTATTTT. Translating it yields CASSLYPGQGPDTQYF.

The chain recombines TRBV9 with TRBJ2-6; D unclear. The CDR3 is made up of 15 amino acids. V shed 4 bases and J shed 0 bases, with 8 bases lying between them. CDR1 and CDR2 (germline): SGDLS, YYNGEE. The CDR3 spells CASSTSNSGANVLTF. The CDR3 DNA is TGTGCCAGCAGCACATCCAACTCTGGGGCCAACGTCCTGACTTTC.

The CDR3 sequence: CASSVGQGPGELFF. CDR3 bases: TGTGCCAGCAGCGTGGGACAGGGCCCCGGGGAGCTGTTTTTT. The chain combines TRBV9 with TRBJ2-2; 9 positions match TRBD1. The CDR3 is 14 amino acids. The germline V gene encodes CDR1 SGDLS and CDR2 YYNGEE. Germline trimming cut 2 bases from V and 6 bases from J; bases unmatched to any gene: 2.

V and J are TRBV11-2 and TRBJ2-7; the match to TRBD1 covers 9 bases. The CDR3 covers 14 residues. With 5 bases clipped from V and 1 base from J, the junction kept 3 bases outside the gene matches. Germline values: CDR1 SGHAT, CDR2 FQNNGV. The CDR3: CASSRTGASYEQYF. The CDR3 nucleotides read TGTGCCAGCAGCCGGACAGGGGCTTCCTACGAGCAGTACTTC. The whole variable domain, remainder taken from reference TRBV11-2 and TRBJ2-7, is EAGVAQSPRYKIIEKRQSVAFWCNPISGHATLYWYQQILGQGPKLLIQFQNNGVVDDSQLPKDRFSAERLKGVDSTLKIQPAKLEDSAVYLCASSRTGASYEQYFGPGTRLTVT.

CDR3 coding DNA: TGTGCCAGCAGCTTGGGGTTTTCATGGGACAATGAGCAGTTCTTC. Encoded protein: CASSLGFSWDNEQFF. The chain uses TRBV5-6 and TRBJ2-1; D unclear. Germline V gene lookup returns CDR1 SGHDT and CDR2 YYEEEE. CDR3 length equals 15 residues. Trimming stripped 0 bases from V and 5 bases from J, with 12 bases between.

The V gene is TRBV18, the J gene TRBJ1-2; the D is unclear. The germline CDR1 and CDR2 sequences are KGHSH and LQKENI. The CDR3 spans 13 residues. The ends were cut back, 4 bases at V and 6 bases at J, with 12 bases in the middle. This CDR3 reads CASSRTEAHGYTF. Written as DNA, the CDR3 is TGTGCCAGCTCACGAACAGAAGCGCATGGCTACACCTTC.

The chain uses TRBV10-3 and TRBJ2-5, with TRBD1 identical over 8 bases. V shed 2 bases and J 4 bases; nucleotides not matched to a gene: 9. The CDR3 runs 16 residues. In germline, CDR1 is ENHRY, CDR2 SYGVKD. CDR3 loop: CAISEPGQGEGETQYF. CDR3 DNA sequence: TGTGCCATCAGTGAGCCAGGACAGGGAGAGGGAGAGACCCAGTACTTC.

This CDR3 reads CASSLRDYGYTF. CDR3 sequence (DNA): TGTGCCAGCAGCTTGAGGGACTATGGCTACACCTTC. This sequence joins TRBV5-6 and TRBJ1-2; no clear D. V dropped 1 base and J dropped 3 bases, with 4 bases sitting between them. Germline CDR1 reads SGHDT; CDR2 reads YYEEEE. The CDR3 has 12 residues.

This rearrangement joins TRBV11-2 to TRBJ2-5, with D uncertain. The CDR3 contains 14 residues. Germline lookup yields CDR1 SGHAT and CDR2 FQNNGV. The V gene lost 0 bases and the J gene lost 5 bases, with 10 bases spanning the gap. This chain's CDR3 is CASSLDPLLETQYF. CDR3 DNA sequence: TGTGCCAGCAGCTTAGATCCACTCTTGGAGACCCAGTACTTC.

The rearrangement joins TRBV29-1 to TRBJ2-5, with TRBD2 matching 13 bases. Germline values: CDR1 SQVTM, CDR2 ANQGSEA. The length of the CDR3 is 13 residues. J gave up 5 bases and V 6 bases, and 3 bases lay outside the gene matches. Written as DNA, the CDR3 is TGCAGCGTAGGACTAGCGGGAGTTGAGACCCAGTACTTC. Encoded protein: CSVGLAGVETQYF.

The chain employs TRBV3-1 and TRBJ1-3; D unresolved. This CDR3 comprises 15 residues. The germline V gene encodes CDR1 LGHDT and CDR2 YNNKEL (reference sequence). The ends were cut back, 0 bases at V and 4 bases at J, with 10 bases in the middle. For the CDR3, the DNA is TGTGCCAGCAGCCAAGACACCATGGGAGGAAACACCATATATTTT. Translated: CASSQDTMGGNTIYF.

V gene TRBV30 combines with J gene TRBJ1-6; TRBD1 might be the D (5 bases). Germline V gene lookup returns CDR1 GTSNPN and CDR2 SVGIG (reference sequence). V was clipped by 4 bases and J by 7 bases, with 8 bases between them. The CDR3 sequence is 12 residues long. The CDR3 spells CAWKGRNSPLHF. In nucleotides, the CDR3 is TGTGCCTGGAAGGGGAGGAATTCACCCCTCCACTTT.